This T cell receptor beta chain was observed in a study of blood T cells in healthy people across ages. A second PCR, run for roughly 7 to 11 cycles, used a sample-barcoded 5' primer plus a J-beta primer mix. TCRdb re-called the 5' RACE reads with MiXCR, one entry per CDR3 protein. Here the sample spans some 670,000 distinct CDR3 sequences, roughly half being singletons. In this sample, this clonotype turned up a few times. Antigen: not known. Study-wide results and limits: Unsorted PBMC material precluded a definitive naive versus antigen-experienced comparison.

Sequencing was done on a sample of blood. The receptor was derived from a woman aged 80 or over in good health.

The CDR3 region is CAIRAQGGETQYF. CDR3 nucleotide sequence: TGTGCCATCAGGGCCCAGGGTGGGGAGACCCAGTACTTC. The V gene is TRBV10-3, the J gene TRBJ2-5; a possible D gene is TRBD1 (5 bases). Per germline, CDR1 ENHRY and CDR2 SYGVKD. This CDR3 region has 13 residues. Trimming pared 6 bases from V and 5 bases from J, leaving 13 bases between.